A single sample gave rise to the 16 T cell receptor beta chains below, sequenced in a study of read filtering for tumor transcriptome and immune sequencing. The library was built from approximately 400 ng RNA with molecular barcoded adaptors for alpha/delta and beta/gamma chains. Each CDR3 protein is one row after TCRdb ran MiXCR on the reads. This table holds around 130,000 distinct CDR3 sequences, approximately 13% found once. Sequences were obtained from a population of CD138-negative cells sorted from bone marrow. The receptors come from a donor over 35 with multiple myeloma.

There are many counts of this clonotype. This chain links TRBV6-2 or TRBV6-3 with TRBJ1-5; the D is unclear. The CDR3 loop spans 15 amino acids. In germline, CDR1 is MNHEY, CDR2 SVGEGT. With 7 bases removed from V and 3 bases from J, the gap between germline ends came to 16 bases. In DNA form, the CDR3 reads TGTGCCAGCAAGGTCCTGGTCGGAATCAATCAGCCCCAGCATTTT. As protein: CASKVLVGINQPQHF.

To note about this clonotype: A much larger clonotype is one base distant, so this may be a read error. This rearrangement joins TRBV20-1 to TRBJ1-6; D perhaps matches TRBD1 (6 bases). The CDR3 sequence is 13 residues long. Germline V gene data show CDR1 as DFQATT and CDR2 as SNEGSKA (reference sequence). CDR3 sequence reads: CSATGQPNSPRHF. CDR3 bases: TGCAGTGCTACCGGACAGCCTAATTCACCCCGCCACTTT.

On this clonotype itself: The CDR3 carries no conserved terminal phenylalanine or tryptophan, so it likely arises from a read error. The gene calls are TRBV7-9 and TRBJ1-6; D unresolved. From germline, CDR1 is SEHNR and CDR2 FQNEAQ (reference sequence). Deletions cut 10 bases from V and 7 bases from J, with 17 bases between. This CDR3 spans 14 amino acids. Here the CDR3 DNA reads TGTGCCACCAATCTTGCAGACCTAAATTCACCCCTCCACGTT. Translated, it gives CATNLADLNSPLHV.

The V and J genes are TRBV29-1 and TRBJ2-2; 7 bases agree with TRBD2. The V and J ends lost 3 bases and 6 bases, in that order; junction bases with no gene match: 1. This CDR3 comprises 12 residues. CDR1 SQVTM and CDR2 ANQGSEA come from the germline V gene. As DNA, the CDR3 is TGCAGCGTTGACCGGGGGGCCGGGGAGCTGTTTTTT. It encodes CSVDRGAGELFF.

This chain joins TRBV10-3 and TRBJ1-4, with D unresolved. Trimming stripped 10 bases from V and 5 bases from J, with 11 bases between. This CDR3 has 12 residues. Germline CDR1 reads ENHRY; CDR2 reads SYGVKD. The DNA for the CDR3 is TGTGCCACGGCCGGGTTCAATGAAAAACTGTTTTTT. Amino acid sequence: CATAGFNEKLFF.

Regarding this clonotype: This may be a read error, as it is one base from a much larger clone. The genes are TRBV6-5 and TRBJ1-1; possible D gene TRBD1, 6 bases. Looked up from germline, CDR1 is MNHEY and CDR2 is SVGAGI. Trimming left V 2 bases short and J 10 bases short, with 11 bases between. This CDR3 spans 12 amino acids. The CDR3 DNA follows: TGTGCCAGCAGTTACAGGGGGTCTGGAGCTTTCTTT. Its translation is CASSYRGSGAFF.

For this clonotype: A much larger clone sits a single nucleotide away, making a read error possible. This sequence joins TRBV6-2 or TRBV6-3 and TRBJ2-1, with 9 nucleotides matching TRBD2. The germline CDR1 and CDR2 sequences are MNHEY and SVGEGT. V dropped 6 bases and J dropped 7; count of bases not matched to a gene: 10. The CDR3 length is 15 residues. CDR3 coding DNA: TGTGCCAGCAGCCCCGGGCGCGGGGGGGGTAATGAGCAGTTCTTC. As protein: CASSPGRGGGNEQFF.

This clonotype has a count of ten or more. The chain uses TRBV20-1 and TRBJ2-3, with D uncertain. Trimming pared 0 bases from V and 4 bases from J, leaving 11 bases between. This CDR3 has 14 amino acids. CDR1 DFQATT and CDR2 SNEGSKA come from the germline V gene (reference sequence). CDR3 DNA sequence: TGCAGTGCTAGAGACCCCCGGGTGGCAGATACGCAGTATTTT. It encodes CSARDPRVADTQYF.

Comments on this clonotype: A read error may produce the germline difference seen at one junction end. This chain uses TRBV7-9 with TRBJ1-1, with unresolved D. This CDR3 has 15 amino acids. Per the germline V gene, CDR1 is SEHNR and CDR2 is FQNEAQ (reference sequence). In DNA form, the CDR3 reads TGTGCCAGCAGCTTAGCGCCGGGCATGAACACTGAAGCTCTCTTT. This sequence encodes CASSLAPGMNTEALF.

The sample holds a few counts of this clonotype. DNA of the CDR3: TGTGCCAGCAGCTCCGGCGGACAGGGGCATTTTCAAGAGACCCAGTACTTC. Translation gives CASSSGGQGHFQETQYF. The gene calls are TRBV11-2 and TRBJ2-5, with 9 bases that match TRBD1. The trim removed 4 bases at V and 2 bases at J, leaving 11 bases unmatched. Per germline, CDR1 SGHAT and CDR2 FQNNGV. The CDR3 has 17 amino acids.

The J gene is TRBJ2-6, the V gene TRBV4-2; D unresolved. CDR3 length: 15 amino acids. Germline V gene data show CDR1 as LGHNA and CDR2 as YNFKEQ. V was trimmed by 4 bases and J by 3 bases, leaving 10 bases between them. CDR3 coding DNA: TGTGCCAGCAGCCGACCCCTTAGTGGGGCCAACGTCCTGACTTTC. Its protein product is CASSRPLSGANVLTF.

This clonotype has a count of ten or more. The chain recombines TRBV18 with TRBJ1-1; no definite D call. CDR1 KGHSH and CDR2 LQKENI come from the germline V gene. The CDR3 is made up of 13 amino acids. V was clipped by 2 bases and J by 1 base, with 5 bases between them. CDR3 amino acids: CASSPDKNTEAFF. The CDR3 region has the DNA TGTGCCAGCTCACCAGACAAGAACACTGAAGCTTTCTTT.

Comments on this clonotype: A much larger clone sits a single nucleotide away, making a read error possible. CDR3 region: CASSLDALEGGKGNSPLHF. In DNA form, the CDR3 reads TGCGCCAGCAGCCTAGATGCTTTGGAAGGGGGAAAGGGCAATTCACCCCTCCACTTT. The J gene is TRBJ1-6, the V gene TRBV4-3; D perhaps matches TRBD1 (6 bases). The CDR3 is 19 amino acids. Germline CDR1 reads LGHNA; CDR2 reads YSLEER. Trimming removed 4 bases from V and 7 bases from J, with 26 bases in between.

On this clonotype: This may stem from a read error, because a much larger clone lies one nucleotide away. V usage is TRBV10-3 and J usage is TRBJ2-3; D is unclear. CDR3 length: 14 amino acids. Per germline, CDR1 ENHRY and CDR2 SYGVKD. CDR3 DNA: TGTGCCGTCAGTGAAGGGATTACCACAGATACGCAGTATTTT. Its translation: CAVSEGITTDTQYF.

This clonotype was observed many times. The V and J genes are TRBV29-1 and TRBJ2-7; possibly TRBD2 for D (5 bases). The CDR3 consists of 12 residues. Trimming shortened V by 4 bases and J by 2 bases, and 9 bases separated the two germline ends. Germline loops: CDR1 SQVTM, CDR2 ANQGSEA. The CDR3 is CSVGGPAYEQYF. CDR3 in DNA: TGCAGCGTTGGCGGGCCGGCCTACGAGCAGTACTTC.

The sample holds many counts of this clonotype. V is TRBV27 and J is TRBJ2-1; 9 nucleotides align to TRBD1. CDR1 and CDR2 (germline): MNHEY, SMNVEV (reference sequence). The V segment lost 2 bases and the J segment 6 bases; nucleotides outside the gene matches: 2. The CDR3 consists of 14 residues. CDR3 sequence reads: CASSLMGQGNEQFF. The CDR3 nucleotides are TGTGCCAGCAGTTTAATGGGACAGGGCAATGAGCAGTTCTTC.